This T cell receptor beta chain was captured by sequencing in a study of monozygotic twins with inflammatory bowel disease (dated by TCRdb to about 2019). Concerning the study at large: The full study comprised about 28 monozygotic twin pairs: nine German pairs (four IBD-concordant, five IBD-discordant) and 19 IBD-discordant Danish pairs. Within discordant pairs, disease-associated traits were sought mainly by comparing IBD patients with their genetically identical healthy co-twins. Each individual had, on average, about 151 000 unique TCRalpha sequences and 181 000 unique TCRbeta sequences available for analysis. What the study reported, not specific to this receptor: Repertoire similarity did not differ between concordant and discordant twins, which could be due to limited statistical power. Different T cell subtypes could not be distinguished in the analysis. A decrease in TCRbeta repertoire diversity, as measured by inverse Simpson index, was observed in IBD patients compared with their healthy co-twins. The results gave no support for a single strong signal or clonotype linked to IBD. Compared with healthy twins, IBD patients had fewer clonotypes in common with other individuals, a difference most pronounced in patients showing signs of disease activity. Because patients received different immunosuppressive treatments, the repertoires may have picked up extra background noise and variability between individuals.

Library preparation was by 5' RACE. The input for every TCR library was approximately 3,500 ng of total RNA. For each sample, cDNA synthesis with SMARTScribe reverse transcriptase was split into eight separate reactions. During cDNA synthesis, template switching introduced unique molecular identifiers that contained a 6-nucleotide sample barcode. TCRalpha and TCRbeta cDNA was amplified by two nested PCRs of roughly 16 and 10 cycles, with bead purification after each PCR. Before amplification, the cDNA was treated with uracil DNA-glycosylase and purified using the QIAquick PCR purification kit. The second PCR was the step at which Illumina TruSeq-compatible adapters and sample-specific barcodes were added. TapeStation and Qubit were used to check library quality and concentration, and 5 to 6 ng of each library went into the pool. Sequencing of pooled libraries was carried out on an Illumina HiSeq2500 single-index Rapid Run using 2 x 100 bp reads and custom sequencing primers. The original methods were these. MiGEC version 1.2.6 was used for UMI-based consensus assembly, which corrected PCR and sequencing errors. MiXCR version 2.1.1 was used to carry out V(D)J alignment, clonotype assembly and CDR3 extraction. Normalisation of gene usage, clonotype sharing and MAIT/NKT TCR abundance was achieved by analysing the top 1000, 10 000 and 20 000 clonotypes per sample. After downsampling to 27 000 UMIs, diversity was calculated as the inverse Simpson index using the vegan R package. Statistical testing used paired Mann-Whitney U tests on the discordant twin pairs and applied Benjamini-Hochberg correction for multiple testing. TCRdb reprocessed the reads and provides one entry for every CDR3 protein sequence; no DNA is given. It is TCRdb's table, rather than the study itself, that gives the V and J calls and clone size. The sample table records more than 85,000 distinct CDR3 sequences. Of the sample, 9.5% to 15% falls within the top ten clones.

Spanning cysteine to phenylalanine, the CDR3 consists of 15 amino acids. DNA is not on record. CDR1 and CDR2, looked up from the germline V gene (reference sequence), are SEHNR and FQNEAQ. About this clonotype: No cognate antigen has been identified for it.

From each donor, an approximately 2.4 ml peripheral blood sample was collected into PAXgene tubes and kept at -80 degrees C. Without T cell sorting, total RNA was isolated from whole blood using the PAXgene blood miRNA kit on an automated QIAcube. Peripheral blood from monozygotic twin pairs, either concordant or discordant for inflammatory bowel disease, underwent deep TCRalpha and TCRbeta repertoire profiling that used unique molecular barcoding. For every twin pair, smoking habits were documented, and each individual was categorised as a current, former or never smoker. The chain employs TRBV7-9 and TRBJ1-3. Source material: blood. This clonotype was sampled from a human donor with ulcerative colitis or Crohn's disease, or a healthy co-twin of an affected twin (not recorded which). The CDR3 region reads CASSFPGSPGNTIYF.